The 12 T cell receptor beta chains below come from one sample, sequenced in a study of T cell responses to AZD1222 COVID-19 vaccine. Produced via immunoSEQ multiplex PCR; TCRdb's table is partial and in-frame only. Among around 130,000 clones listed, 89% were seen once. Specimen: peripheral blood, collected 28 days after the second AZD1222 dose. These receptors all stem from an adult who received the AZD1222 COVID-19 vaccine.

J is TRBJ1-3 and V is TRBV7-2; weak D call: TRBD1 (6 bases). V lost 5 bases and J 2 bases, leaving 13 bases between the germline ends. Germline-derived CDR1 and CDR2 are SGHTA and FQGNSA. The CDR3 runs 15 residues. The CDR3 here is CASSPQGGPGNTIYF. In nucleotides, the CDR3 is TGTGCCAGCAGCCCACAGGGTGGCCCTGGAAACACCATATATTTT.

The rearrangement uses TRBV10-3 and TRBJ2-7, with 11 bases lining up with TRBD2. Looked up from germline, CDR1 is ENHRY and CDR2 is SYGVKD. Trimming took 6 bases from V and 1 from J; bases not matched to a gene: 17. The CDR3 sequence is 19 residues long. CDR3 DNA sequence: TGTGCCATCAGGGACTACAAAGTGGGGCTAGCGGGGGGTTCCTACGAGCAGTACTTC. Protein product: CAIRDYKVGLAGGSYEQYF.

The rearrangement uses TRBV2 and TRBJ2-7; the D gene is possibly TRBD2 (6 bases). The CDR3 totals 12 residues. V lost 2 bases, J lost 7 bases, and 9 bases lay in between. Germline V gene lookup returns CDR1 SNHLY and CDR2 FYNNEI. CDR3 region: CASSETSREQYF. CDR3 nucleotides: TGTGCCAGCAGTGAAACTAGCAGGGAGCAGTACTTC.

The CDR3, as DNA: TGTGCCAGCAGCTATACAGGGGGCGATGGCTACACCTTC. It encodes CASSYTGGDGYTF. The V and J genes are TRBV2 and TRBJ1-2; TRBD1 agrees at 9 bases. J lost 6 bases, V lost 6 bases, and 5 bases had no gene match. From germline, CDR1 is SNHLY and CDR2 FYNNEI. The CDR3 is made up of 13 amino acids.

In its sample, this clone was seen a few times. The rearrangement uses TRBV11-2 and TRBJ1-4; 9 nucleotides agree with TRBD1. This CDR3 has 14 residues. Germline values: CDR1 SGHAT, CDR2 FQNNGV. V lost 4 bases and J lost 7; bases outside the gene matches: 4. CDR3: CASSSGTGPEKLFF. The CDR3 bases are TGTGCCAGCAGCTCAGGGACAGGGCCTGAAAAACTGTTTTTT.

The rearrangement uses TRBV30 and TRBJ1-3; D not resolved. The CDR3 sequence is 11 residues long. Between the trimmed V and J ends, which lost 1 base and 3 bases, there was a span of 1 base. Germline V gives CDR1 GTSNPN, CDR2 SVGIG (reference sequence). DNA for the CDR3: TGTGCCTGGAGTGGTGGAAACACCATATATTTT. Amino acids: CAWSGGNTIYF.

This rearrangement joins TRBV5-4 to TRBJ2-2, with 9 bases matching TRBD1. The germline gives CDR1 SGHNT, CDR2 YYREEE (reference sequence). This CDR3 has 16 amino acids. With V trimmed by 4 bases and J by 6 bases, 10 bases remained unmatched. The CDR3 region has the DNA TGTGCCAGCAGCCCAACAGGGGGCGTTCACTCCGGGGAGCTGTTTTTT. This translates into CASSPTGGVHSGELFF.

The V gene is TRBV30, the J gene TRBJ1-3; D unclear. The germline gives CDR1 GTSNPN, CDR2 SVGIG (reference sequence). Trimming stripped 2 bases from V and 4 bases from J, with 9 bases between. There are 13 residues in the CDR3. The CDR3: CAWSLGRGNTIYF. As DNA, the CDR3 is TGTGCCTGGAGTTTGGGAAGAGGAAACACCATATATTTT.

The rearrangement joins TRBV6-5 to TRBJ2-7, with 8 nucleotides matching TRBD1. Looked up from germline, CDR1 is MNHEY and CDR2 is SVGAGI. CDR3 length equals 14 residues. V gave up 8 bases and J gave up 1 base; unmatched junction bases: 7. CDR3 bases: TGTGCCAGCGGGGGACAGGTCGGATCCTACGAGCAGTACTTC. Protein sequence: CASGGQVGSYEQYF.

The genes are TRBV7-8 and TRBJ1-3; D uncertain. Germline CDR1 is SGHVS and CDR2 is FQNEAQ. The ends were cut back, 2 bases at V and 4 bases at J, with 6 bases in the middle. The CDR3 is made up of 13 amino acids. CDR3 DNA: TGTGCCAGCAGCTTATATGAGGGAAACACCATATATTTT. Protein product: CASSLYEGNTIYF. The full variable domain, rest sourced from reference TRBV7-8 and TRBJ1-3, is GAGVSQSPRYKVAKRGQDVALRCDPISGHVSLFWYQQALGQGPEFLTYFQNEAQLDKSGLPSDRFFAERPEGSVSTLKIQRTQQEDSAVYLCASSLYEGNTIYFGEGSWLTVV.

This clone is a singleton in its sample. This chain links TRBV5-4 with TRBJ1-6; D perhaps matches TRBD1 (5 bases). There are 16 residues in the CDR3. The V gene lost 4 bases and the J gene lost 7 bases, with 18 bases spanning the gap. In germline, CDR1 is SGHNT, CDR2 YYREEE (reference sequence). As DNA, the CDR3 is TGTGCCAGCAGCCCCGCACCGGGACCGGAGAATTCACCCCTCCACTTT. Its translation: CASSPAPGPENSPLHF. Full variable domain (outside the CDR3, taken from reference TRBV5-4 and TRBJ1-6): ETGVTQSPTHLIKTRGQQVTLRCSSQSGHNTVSWYQQALGQGPQFIFQYYREEENGRGNFPPRFSGLQFPNYSSELNVNALELDDSALYLCASSPAPGPENSPLHFGNGTRLTVT.

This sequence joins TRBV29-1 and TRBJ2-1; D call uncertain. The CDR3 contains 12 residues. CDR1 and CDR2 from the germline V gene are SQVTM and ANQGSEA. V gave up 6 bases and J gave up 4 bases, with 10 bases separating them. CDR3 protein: CSVGGSYNEQFF. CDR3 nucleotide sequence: TGCAGCGTGGGTGGCTCGTACAATGAGCAGTTCTTC.